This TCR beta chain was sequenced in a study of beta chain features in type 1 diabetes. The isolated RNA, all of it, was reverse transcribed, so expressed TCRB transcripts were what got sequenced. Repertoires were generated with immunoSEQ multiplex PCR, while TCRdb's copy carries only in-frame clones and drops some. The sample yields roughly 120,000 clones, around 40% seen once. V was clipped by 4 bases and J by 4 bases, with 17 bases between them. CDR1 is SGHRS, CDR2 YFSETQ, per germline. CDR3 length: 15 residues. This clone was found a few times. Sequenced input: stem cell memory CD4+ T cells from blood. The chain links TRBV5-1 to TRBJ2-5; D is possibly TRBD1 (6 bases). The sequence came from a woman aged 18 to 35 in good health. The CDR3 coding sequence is TGCGCCAGCAGCCTACAAACAGGGCTAGTAGAGACCCAGTACTTC. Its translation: CASSLQTGLVETQYF.